This TCR beta chain appears in the sequencing data of a study of blood T cell repertoires in COVID-19. Background on the study: Collection of acute and convalescent COVID-19 samples took place in the United States, Italy and Spain. T cells, B-cell-depleted T cells, or PBMCs supplied cDNA or gDNA.

This clone has just a few counts. As originally analysed: The authors estimated nucleated cell counts from reference gene primer amplification. Sequenced by immunoSEQ multiplex PCR; TCRdb stores in-frame clones only, minus some. Clone size and the V and J calls come from that table; the DNA yielded D and trimming. The sample lists approximately 250,000 clones; approximately 90% were seen once. Trimming pared 3 bases from V and 6 bases from J, leaving 15 bases between. This CDR3 spans 14 amino acids. In germline, CDR1 is KGHSH, CDR2 LQKENI. The sequence was collected from a man younger than 35 with active or convalescent COVID-19. Sequenced input: peripheral blood. J is TRBJ2-7 and V is TRBV18; D possibly corresponds to TRBD1 (5 bases). DNA for the CDR3: TGTGCCAGCTCACCTCCTATGGGGCATCGCGAGCAGTACTTC. This translates into CASSPPMGHREQYF. The full variable domain, rest sourced from reference TRBV18 and TRBJ2-7, is NAGVMQNPRHLVRRRGQEARLRCSPMKGHSHVYWYRQLPEEGLKFMVYLQKENIIDESGMPKERFSAEFPKEGPSILRIQQVVRGDSAAYFCASSPPMGHREQYFGPGTRLTVT.